A selection of T cell receptor beta chains follows, all from one sample in a study of T cell changes during pregnancy in multiple sclerosis. The data were produced by immunoSEQ multiplex PCR, yet TCRdb's version contains in-frame clones alone and is incomplete. The sample carries 30,000 or so clones, under 90% recorded once. The sequencing used CD8+ T cells from peripheral blood mononuclear cells, collected after pregnancy. The receptor source for this set is a female donor with multiple sclerosis, enrolled in a pregnancy study. Each CDR3 is given with its conserved first and last residue. A D gene is named only where the DNA matches it firmly. The listing skips clone size in some rows; elsewhere it reads once, few, many or a size class.

d_call	clone_size	v_call	j_call	cdr3_aa	cdr3_nt
-	-	TRBV7-9	TRBJ2-7	CASSQVQGRPPYEQYF	TGTGCCAGCAGCCAAGTGCAGGGTCGTCCACCGTACGAGCAGTACTTC
-	-	TRBV10-2	TRBJ1-1	CASSEIIARGGYTEAFF	TGCGCCAGCAGTGAGATTATCGCTCGTGGGGGGTACACTGAAGCTTTCTTT
TRBD1	-	TRBV19	TRBJ2-1	CASSGTGYGEQFF	TGTGCCAGTAGTGGGACAGGGTACGGTGAGCAGTTCTTC
-	-	TRBV4-1	TRBJ1-2	CASSQEPAQAHYGYTF	TGCGCCAGCAGCCAAGAACCCGCACAGGCGCACTATGGCTACACCTTC
-	few	TRBV4-3	TRBJ1-1	CASSQERDGHLNTEAFF	TGCGCCAGCAGCCAAGAGCGGGATGGACACCTGAACACTGAAGCTTTCTTT
-	-	TRBV7-9	TRBJ1-1	CASSPPGGLEAFF	TGTGCCAGCAGCCCCCCGGGGGGATTAGAAGCTTTCTTT
TRBD1	-	TRBV5-1	TRBJ1-2	CASSLGTGDGYTF	TGCGCCAGCAGCTTGGGGACAGGGGACGGCTACACCTTC
-	medium-sized	TRBV6-1	TRBJ1-1	CASSEEGTLNTEAFF	TGTGCCAGCAGTGAAGAAGGGACACTGAACACTGAAGCTTTCTTT
-	-	TRBV28	TRBJ1-6	CASSYSGEHSPLHF	TGTGCCAGCAGTTACTCAGGGGAACATTCACCCCTCCACTTT
TRBD1	medium-sized	TRBV4-1	TRBJ1-2	CASSHIQGQGAGGYTF	TGCGCCAGCAGCCATATCCAAGGACAGGGGGCGGGTGGCTACACCTTC
-	-	TRBV6-5	TRBJ1-2	CASSYSISFWERGYTF	TGTGCCAGCAGTTACTCGATATCTTTTTGGGAGCGAGGCTACACCTTC
TRBD2	once	TRBV5-1	TRBJ2-7	CASSLELAGGSYEQYF	TGCGCCAGCAGCTTGGAATTAGCGGGGGGATCCTACGAGCAGTACTTC
-	-	TRBV5-1	TRBJ2-3	CASARRGAYTDTQYF	TGCGCCAGCGCCCGACGGGGGGCTTACACAGATACGCAGTATTTT
-	once	TRBV7-9	TRBJ1-2	CASSLVGSNYGYTF	TGTGCCAGCAGCTTAGTTGGCAGTAACTATGGCTACACCTTC
TRBD2	-	TRBV28	TRBJ2-5	CASRTSGGLQGTQYF	TGTGCCAGCAGGACTAGCGGGGGCCTTCAAGGGACCCAGTACTTC
TRBD2	-	TRBV30	TRBJ2-4	CAWTSGLAGPLQYF	TGTGCCTGGACCTCGGGACTAGCGGGTCCCCTTCAGTACTTC
-	-	TRBV7-9	TRBJ1-2	CASSLFMRSYYGYTF	TGTGCCAGCAGCTTATTTATGCGGTCCTACTATGGCTACACCTTC
TRBD1	-	TRBV19	TRBJ1-2	CASSQSGTAYGYTF	TGTGCCAGTAGTCAATCCGGGACAGCCTATGGCTACACCTTC
-	-	TRBV30	TRBJ1-2	CACASYGYTF	TGTGCCTGCGCGTCATACGGCTACACCTTC
-	-	TRBV15	TRBJ1-2	CATSPRRPGGYTF	TGTGCCACCAGCCCCCGCCGTCCGGGTGGCTACACCTTC
TRBD1	-	TRBV7-9	TRBJ1-2	CASSLEDRGFPYGYTF	TGTGCCAGCAGCTTAGAGGACAGGGGCTTTCCCTATGGCTACACCTTC
TRBD2	-	TRBV19	TRBJ2-1	CASSIILSGGARNEQFF	TGTGCCAGTAGTATAATCCTAAGCGGGGGGGCCAGGAATGAGCAGTTCTTC
TRBD1	once	TRBV4-1	TRBJ2-7	CASSQEPTGVRREQYF	TGCGCCAGCAGCCAAGAACCTACAGGGGTAAGACGCGAGCAGTACTTC
-	-	TRBV9	TRBJ2-5	CASGGAGAPETQYF	TGTGCCAGCGGAGGGGCGGGGGCCCCAGAGACCCAGTACTTC
-	-	TRBV27	TRBJ1-2	CASSLSTDNNYGYTF	TGTGCCAGCAGTTTAAGTACAGATAATAACTATGGCTACACCTTC
-	-	TRBV6-1	TRBJ2-7	CASEDLPYEQYF	TGTGCCAGTGAGGACTTGCCCTACGAGCAGTACTTC
TRBD1	-	TRBV6-6	TRBJ1-3	CASSSGTEGSGNTIYF	TGTGCCAGCAGTTCCGGGACAGAGGGTTCTGGAAACACCATATATTTT
-	-	TRBV6-1	TRBJ1-3	CASSGRQFSGNTIYF	TGTGCCAGCAGTGGGCGACAGTTCTCTGGAAACACCATATATTTT
TRBD2	-	TRBV4-1	TRBJ2-7	CASSPTSGGAYEQYF	TGCGCCAGCAGCCCAACTAGCGGGGGCGCCTACGAGCAGTACTTC
TRBD1	-	TRBV27	TRBJ1-5	CASCGQGANQPQHF	TGTGCCAGCTGCGGACAGGGGGCTAATCAGCCCCAGCATTTT
TRBD2	-	TRBV9	TRBJ2-7	CASSVGDSGGSLTYEQYF	TGTGCCAGCAGCGTAGGTGATAGCGGGGGCTCCTTAACCTACGAGCAGTACTTC
-	few	TRBV6-1	TRBJ2-3	CASSEFRRAYTDTQYF	TGTGCCAGCAGTGAATTTAGGCGGGCTTACACAGATACGCAGTATTTT
TRBD1	-	TRBV6-1	TRBJ1-2	CASSADRERGYTF	TGTGCCAGCAGTGCTGACAGGGAGAGGGGCTACACCTTC
-	-	TRBV18	TRBJ1-2	CASSRTGRGYTF	TGTGCCAGCTCACGCACAGGGAGAGGCTACACCTTC
TRBD1	-	TRBV5-4	TRBJ2-7	CASSLEGGYYEQYF	TGTGCCAGCAGCTTGGAAGGGGGCTACTACGAGCAGTACTTC
-	-	TRBV18	TRBJ2-7	CASSPPGHTYEQYF	TGTGCCAGCTCACCACCCGGACATACTTACGAGCAGTACTTC
-	-	TRBV7-9	TRBJ1-2	CASSLVSAPLEDGYTF	TGTGCCAGCAGCTTAGTCTCGGCACCGCTTGAGGATGGCTACACCTTC
TRBD2	-	TRBV30	TRBJ2-1	CALMIAGSHEQFF	TGTGCCTTAATGATAGCGGGTAGCCATGAGCAGTTCTTC
TRBD1	-	TRBV15	TRBJ1-1	CATSESRGRGTEAFF	TGTGCCACCAGCGAGAGCAGGGGGCGTGGGACTGAAGCTTTCTTT
TRBD2	-	TRBV4-3	TRBJ2-3	CASSQVYSGGATDTQYF	TGCGCCAGCAGCCAAGTTTATAGCGGGGGGGCCACAGATACGCAGTATTTT
TRBD1	-	TRBV6-5	TRBJ2-7	CASSWDRGSYEQYF	TGTGCCAGCAGTTGGGACAGGGGCTCCTACGAGCAGTACTTC
-	-	TRBV4-3	TRBJ2-5	CASSQVRGQETQYF	TGCGCCAGCAGCCAAGTTCGGGGTCAAGAGACCCAGTACTTC
-	-	TRBV5-5	TRBJ2-1	CASSLGTSSYNEQFF	TGTGCCAGCAGCTTGGGTACTAGCTCCTACAATGAGCAGTTCTTC
TRBD1	-	TRBV5-5	TRBJ2-7	CASKIPGQGYEQYF	TGTGCCAGCAAAATTCCGGGACAGGGCTACGAGCAGTACTTC
-	-	TRBV9	TRBJ2-1	CASSAGQYNEQFF	TGTGCCAGCAGCGCCGGACAGTACAATGAGCAGTTCTTC
TRBD1	-	TRBV11-2	TRBJ2-6	CASSPFPGTGTPGANVLTF	TGTGCCAGCAGCCCTTTTCCCGGGACAGGGACTCCAGGGGCCAACGTCCTGACTTTC
-	-	TRBV13	TRBJ2-5	CASSPGGAEETQYF	TGTGCCAGCAGCCCAGGAGGGGCGGAGGAGACCCAGTACTTC
TRBD1	-	TRBV4-3	TRBJ2-6	CASSPGQGAIGANVLTF	TGCGCCAGCAGCCCGGGACAGGGGGCAATCGGGGCCAACGTCCTGACTTTC
-	once	TRBV29-1	TRBJ2-1	CSVVRAGWDNEQFF	TGCAGCGTTGTAAGGGCAGGGTGGGACAATGAGCAGTTCTTC
-	few	TRBV19	TRBJ2-3	CASSGGGAAADTQYF	TGTGCCAGTAGCGGAGGGGGGGCCGCGGCAGATACGCAGTATTTT
TRBD2	-	TRBV6-5	TRBJ2-1	CASSPGLAGVHEQFF	TGTGCCAGCAGCCCTGGACTAGCGGGGGTTCATGAGCAGTTCTTC
-	once	TRBV5-5	TRBJ1-1	CASRYGRGRTEAFF	TGTGCCAGCAGATACGGCAGAGGTCGGACTGAAGCTTTCTTT
TRBD1	-	TRBV4-1	TRBJ2-5	CASSQRQGGQETQYF	TGCGCCAGCAGCCAAAGACAGGGTGGCCAAGAGACCCAGTACTTC
-	-	TRBV11-2	TRBJ2-7	CASSLEEGDRYEQYF	TGTGCCAGCAGCTTAGAAGAAGGAGACCGCTACGAGCAGTACTTC
TRBD2	-	TRBV2	TRBJ2-1	CASSVPTSGGAQDNEQFF	TGTGCCAGCAGTGTCCCGACTAGCGGGGGGGCCCAGGACAATGAGCAGTTCTTC
TRBD1	once	TRBV6-4	TRBJ2-7	CASSALGQVYEQYF	TGTGCCAGCAGTGCCCTAGGACAGGTCTACGAGCAGTACTTC
TRBD2	medium-sized	TRBV6-4	TRBJ2-3	CASSSGGATDTQYF	TGTGCCAGCAGTAGCGGGGGGGCCACAGATACGCAGTATTTT
-	-	TRBV27	TRBJ1-5	CASSLDGRQSNQPQHF	TGTGCCAGCAGCCTTGATGGCAGACAAAGCAATCAGCCCCAGCATTTT
-	-	TRBV7-8	TRBJ2-2	CASSLATLELFF	TGTGCCAGCAGCTTAGCGACTTTGGAGCTGTTTTTT
-	-	TRBV7-2	TRBJ1-6	CASSLRYNSPLHF	TGTGCCAGCAGCCTTCGGTATAATTCACCCCTCCACTTT